The 13 T cell receptor beta chains below were found in one sample sequenced in a study of regulatory T cells in long-lasting Graves disease. As to time point: newly diagnosed GD, antithyroid drugs for less than 3 months. Scientists built the TCR library using RNA that was extracted from PBMCs. In building TCR beta libraries, iRepertoire HTBI primers were used together with Arm-PCR of CDR3 regions. TCRdb used MiXCR to reprocess the multiplex PCR reads, holding one entry per CDR3 protein. Of 620,000 or so distinct CDR3 sequences in the sample, around 15% were seen once. The same sample was also used in a study of T cells in Graves' hyperthyroidism and ophthalmopathy.

Sequences were derived from peripheral blood mononuclear cells (PBMCs), sampled at new diagnosis, from a patient treated with antithyroid drugs. Source of these receptors: a woman younger than 45 with Graves disease.

This clonotype was detected many times. The chain employs TRBV28 and TRBJ2-3; D is ambiguous. The germline V gene has CDR1 MDHEN and CDR2 SYDVKM. The CDR3 contains 17 residues. V was cut by 3 bases and J by 0 bases, with 16 bases left in between. CDR3 protein: CASSFRTSPTSTDTQYF. In DNA, the CDR3 is TGTGCCAGCAGTTTTCGGACCAGTCCGACCAGCACAGATACGCAGTATTTT.

Concerning this clonotype: A far larger clone is just one base off, so this is likely a read error. The J gene is TRBJ1-1, the V gene TRBV2; D is perhaps TRBD1 (6 bases). This CDR3 contains 17 residues. The germline V gene has CDR1 SNHLY and CDR2 FYNNEI. CDR3 sequence: CASSPATGTKANTGAFF. As DNA, the CDR3 is TGTGCCAGCAGTCCAGCAACCGGGACAAAAGCAAACACTGGAGCTTTCTTT.

The rearrangement links TRBV11-2 to TRBJ2-5; D uncertain. V lost 1 base and J 5 bases, leaving 5 bases between the germline ends. CDR3 length: 12 residues. CDR1 and CDR2 from the germline V gene are SGHAT and FQNNGV. CDR3 bases: TGTGCCAGCAGCTTAGGGATTGAGACCCAGTACTTC. This encodes CASSLGIETQYF.

This clonotype was detected ten times or more. V gene TRBV28 combines with J gene TRBJ2-1; D might be TRBD2 (5 bases). The DNA matches TRBJ2-5 better at its end, which makes the J call doubtful. Per germline, CDR1 MDHEN and CDR2 SYDVKM. The CDR3 spans 13 residues. This chain's CDR3 is CASSGVYGETQYF. In DNA, the CDR3 is TGTGCCAGCAGCGGGGTTTACGGCGAGACCCAGTACTTC.

The rearrangement uses TRBV6-1 and TRBJ2-1, with 10 bases matching TRBD1. Germline V gene sequence: CDR1 MNHNS, CDR2 SASEGT. CDR3 length equals 16 residues. The V segment lost 6 bases and the J segment 4 bases; nucleotides outside the gene matches: 9. The CDR3 here is CASRPPTGQGYNEQFF. The CDR3 bases are TGTGCCAGCAGACCACCCACGGGACAGGGGTACAATGAGCAGTTCTTC.

The chain is built from TRBV30 and TRBJ2-1; D possibly matches TRBD1 or TRBD2 (5 bases each). Germline values: CDR1 GTSNPN, CDR2 SVGIG (reference sequence). V shed 4 bases and J shed 6 bases, with 16 bases lying between them. The CDR3 consists of 14 residues. The DNA for the CDR3 is TGTGCCTGGAAGGAGACAGTTAGCGCCAATGAGCAGTTCTTC. The encoded protein is CAWKETVSANEQFF.

With respect to this clonotype: A read error may be the cause here, since a much bigger clone is one base away. The rearrangement joins TRBV6-1 to TRBJ2-7; 11 bases line up with TRBD2. Germline V gene data show CDR1 as MNHNS and CDR2 as SASEGT. CDR3 length: 15 amino acids. The CDR3 is CASTTSGRGSYKQYF. DNA for the CDR3: TGTGCCAGCACAACTAGCGGGAGAGGCTCCTACAAGCAGTACTTC.

This clonotype was detected a few times. This chain connects TRBV29-1 to TRBJ2-3; D gene unclear. The CDR3 is 13 amino acids. Trimming stripped 3 bases from V and 2 bases from J, with 9 bases between. The germline gives CDR1 SQVTM, CDR2 ANQGSEA. CDR3 region: CSVESWATDTQYF. The CDR3 DNA reads as TGCAGCGTTGAGAGTTGGGCCACAGATACGCAGTATTTT.

V and J are TRBV6-5 and TRBJ1-6; maybe TRBD1 (6 bases). The CDR3 consists of 18 residues. V lost 4 bases, J lost 1 base, and 17 bases lay in between. CDR1 MNHEY and CDR2 SVGAGI come from the germline V gene. CDR3 protein: CASSSTFDRSSYNSPLHF. CDR3 in DNA: TGTGCCAGCAGTTCCACCTTTGACAGGTCGTCCTATAATTCACCCCTCCACTTT.

Comments on this clonotype: A much more abundant neighbour one base away suggests this may be a read error. V gene TRBV10-3 combines with J gene TRBJ2-2, with a weak D call TRBD1 (6 bases). The ends were cut back, 5 bases at V and 3 bases at J, with 19 bases in the middle. Germline loops: CDR1 ENHRY, CDR2 SYGVKD. The CDR3 has 17 amino acids. CDR3 sequence reads: CAISKPQGLMDTGELFF. The CDR3 region has the DNA TGTGCCATCAGTAAACCGCAGGGGCTCATGGACACCGGGGAGCTGTTTTTT.

This clonotype has more than one count but fewer than ten. The J gene is TRBJ1-2, the V gene TRBV20-1, with 8 nucleotides matching TRBD1. The CDR3 totals 16 residues. V was pared by 1 base and J by 4 bases, with 11 bases of the junction left unmatched. Germline V gene lookup returns CDR1 DFQATT and CDR2 SNEGSKA (reference sequence). The DNA of the CDR3 is TGCAGTGCTAGAGGACAGGGGCAATCCGGGGGCTATGGCTACACCTTC. As protein: CSARGQGQSGGYGYTF.

This clonotype has ten or more counts. V usage is TRBV20-1 and J usage is TRBJ1-2; D uncertain. V lost 6 bases to trimming and J lost 4 bases, with 18 bases between them. This CDR3 is 14 amino acids long. Germline CDR1 DFQATT, CDR2 SNEGSKA (reference sequence). The CDR3 loop is CSAVFPGKRYGYTF. Written as DNA, the CDR3 is TGCAGTGCCGTTTTTCCGGGAAAACGCTATGGCTACACCTTC.

This clonotype was observed a handful of times. The gene calls are TRBV11-2 and TRBJ2-1, with 7 bases that match TRBD2. The CDR3 sequence is 17 residues long. Germline trimming cut 0 bases from V and 9 bases from J; bases unmatched to any gene: 14. CDR1 is SGHAT, CDR2 FQNNGV, per germline. DNA of the CDR3: TGTGCCAGCAGCTTAGATAACCCTTGGTCGGGGGGAGGTGAGCAGTTCTTC. It codes for CASSLDNPWSGGGEQFF.